This TCR beta chain was found in a study of naive and memory T cell subsets. Trimming took off 3 bases at V and 1 base at J, with 11 bases between the two ends. The CDR3 consists of 15 residues. This clonotype was detected a few times. The beta constant-region primer was an equimolar mix of two oligonucleotides covering TRBC1 and TRBC2. Four rounds of PCR amplified the ligated cDNA using nested alpha and beta constant-region primers plus SP2. A single record per CDR3 protein comes from TCRdb applying MiXCR to the UMI-ligation and nested PCR reads. The sample includes about 8,000 distinct CDR3 sequences, 28% of them seen just once.

This sequence originates from a human donor in good health. The chain recombines TRBV12-3 or TRBV12-4 with TRBJ2-3; unclear D gene. The sequencing input was CD8+ TEMRA cells from blood. The sample's subset: effector memory re-expressing CD45RA, CD45RA+ CD27-. CDR3 nucleotide sequence: TGTGCCAGCAGTTTTACGAGCTCGGGCACAGATACGCAGTATTTT. Encoded protein: CASSFTSSGTDTQYF.